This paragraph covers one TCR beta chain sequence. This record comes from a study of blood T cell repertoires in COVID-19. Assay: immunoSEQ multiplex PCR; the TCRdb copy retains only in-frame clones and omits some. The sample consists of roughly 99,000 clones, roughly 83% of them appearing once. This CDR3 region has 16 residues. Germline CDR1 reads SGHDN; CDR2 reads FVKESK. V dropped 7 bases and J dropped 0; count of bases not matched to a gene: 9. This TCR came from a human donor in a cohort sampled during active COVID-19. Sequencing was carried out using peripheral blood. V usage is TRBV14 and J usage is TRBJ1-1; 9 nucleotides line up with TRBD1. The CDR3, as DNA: TGTGCCAGCAAAATCCTCGGACAGGGGATGAACACTGAAGCTTTCTTT. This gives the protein CASKILGQGMNTEAFF.